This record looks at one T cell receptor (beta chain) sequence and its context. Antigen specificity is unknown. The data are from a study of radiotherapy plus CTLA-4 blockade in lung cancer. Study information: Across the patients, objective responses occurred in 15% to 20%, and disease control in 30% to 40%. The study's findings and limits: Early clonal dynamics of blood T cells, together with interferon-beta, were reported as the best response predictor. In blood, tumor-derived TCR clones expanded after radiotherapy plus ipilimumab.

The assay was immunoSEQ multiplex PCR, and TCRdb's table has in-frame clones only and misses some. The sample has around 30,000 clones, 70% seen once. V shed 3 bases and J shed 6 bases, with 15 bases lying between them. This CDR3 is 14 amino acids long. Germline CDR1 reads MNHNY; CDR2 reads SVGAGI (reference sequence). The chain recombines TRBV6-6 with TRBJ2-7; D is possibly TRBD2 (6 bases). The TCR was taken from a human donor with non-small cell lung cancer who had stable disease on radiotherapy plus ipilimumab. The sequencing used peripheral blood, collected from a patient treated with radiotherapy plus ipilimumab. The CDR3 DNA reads TGTGCCAGCAGTTATTACCAGGGAGGTCGCGAGCAGTACTTC. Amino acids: CASSYYQGGREQYF.